One T cell receptor (beta chain) is described in this entry. What was amplified from RNA transcripts were TCR beta CDR3 regions. TCR CDR3 regions were first amplified by RT-PCR with HTBI primers. TCRdb redid the calling of the multiplex PCR reads with MiXCR, one entry per CDR3 protein. Of over 550,000 distinct CDR3 sequences in the sample, 16% are singletons; the top ten hold 15% to 20%. Patients were aged 18 to 65, had disease duration under 2 months, and had newly diagnosed hyperthyroidism. Each 10 ml fresh peripheral blood draw supplied the PBMCs. This sample is drawn from a study of T cells in Graves' hyperthyroidism and ophthalmopathy. Between the trimmed V and J ends, which lost 3 bases and 3 bases, there was a span of 7 bases. CDR3 length: 13 residues. Germline assignment: CDR1 KGHDR and CDR2 SFDVKD.

Sequenced sample: blood. The chain employs TRBV24-1 and TRBJ1-1; D possibly corresponds to TRBD1 (5 bases). This clonotype was obtained from a woman between 18 and 30 years old with Graves' hyperthyroidism. The CDR3 DNA sequence: TGTGCCACCAGTGATCCACAGGACACTGAAGCTTTCTTT. This translates into CATSDPQDTEAFF.